The 16 T cell receptor beta chains given below trace back to one sample, sequenced in a study of technical replicates of blood from four donors. The table came from immunoSEQ multiplex PCR; TCRdb's copy has only in-frame clones and leaves some out. The sample yields about 74,000 clones, roughly 94% seen once. The source material was T cells isolated from PBMCs. The receptors derive from a human donor in good health.

The V gene is TRBV7-9, the J gene TRBJ2-1; D remains unclear. V gave up 8 bases and J gave up 7 bases, with 9 bases separating them. Germline CDR1 is SEHNR and CDR2 is FQNEAQ (reference sequence). The CDR3 is 11 residues long. The CDR3 protein is CASFPGNEQFF. The CDR3, as DNA: TGTGCCAGCTTCCCCGGGAATGAGCAGTTCTTC.

The CDR3 sequence: CASSLVSQYATNEKLFF. Written as DNA, the CDR3 is TGTGCCAGCAGCTTGGTCTCACAGTATGCAACTAATGAAAAACTGTTTTTT. V gene TRBV5-6 combines with J gene TRBJ1-4; unclear D gene. The V and J ends lost 0 bases and 0 bases respectively, with 12 bases between them. The CDR3 totals 17 residues. Germline CDR1 SGHDT, CDR2 YYEEEE.

The chain is built from TRBV2 and TRBJ1-2; 9 bases match TRBD1. Germline assignment: CDR1 SNHLY and CDR2 FYNNEI. The CDR3 runs to 14 residues. V gave up 4 bases and J gave up 5 bases; unmatched junction bases: 5. The CDR3 region is CASSAQGAGYGYTF. The CDR3 DNA follows: TGTGCCAGCAGTGCACAGGGGGCTGGATATGGCTACACCTTC.

This chain joins TRBV7-9 and TRBJ2-3; 8 positions agree with TRBD2. V shed 6 bases, J shed 5 bases, and the junction held 13 bases outside the gene matches. CDR1 SEHNR and CDR2 FQNEAQ come from the germline V gene (reference sequence). The CDR3 loop spans 16 amino acids. The chain's CDR3 is CASSPIRTSLLDTQYF. Here the CDR3 DNA reads TGTGCCAGCAGTCCAATTCGGACTAGCCTATTAGATACGCAGTATTTT.

The J gene is TRBJ2-7, the V gene TRBV19; 7 bases match TRBD1. The CDR3 loop spans 14 amino acids. Trimming took 5 bases from V and 6 from J; bases not matched to a gene: 10. Germline CDR1 is LNHDA and CDR2 is SQIVND (reference sequence). This CDR3 reads CASSHRGRLAEQYF. CDR3 sequence (DNA): TGTGCCAGTAGTCACAGGGGTAGGTTAGCCGAGCAGTACTTC.

V is TRBV19 and J is TRBJ2-2; possibly TRBD2 for D (5 bases). The CDR3 extends over 17 amino acids. CDR1 is LNHDA and CDR2 is SQIVND in the germline V gene (reference sequence). V was pared by 2 bases and J by 4 bases, with 17 bases between. CDR3 sequence (DNA): TGTGCCAGTAGTATAAATAATGGCGGACTCCGCACCGGGGAGCTGTTTTTT. Its translation: CASSINNGGLRTGELFF.

The chain employs TRBV5-1 and TRBJ1-2; 7 bases are shared with TRBD1. CDR1 is SGHRS and CDR2 is YFSETQ in the germline V gene. The CDR3 totals 16 residues. Trimming at V came to 0 bases and at J to 8 bases, leaving 13 bases not matched to a gene. The CDR3 coding sequence is TGCGCCAGCAGCTTGGGGCTGGGACAGCCCGAGTTCGGCTACACCTTC. Its translation: CASSLGLGQPEFGYTF.

The chain links TRBV11-2 to TRBJ2-5; 9 nucleotides line up with TRBD1. Germline V gene data show CDR1 as SGHAT and CDR2 as FQNNGV. This CDR3 comprises 15 residues. V shed 5 bases and J 1 base; nucleotides not matched to a gene: 5. CDR3 bases: TGTGCCAGCAGCCTGTGGACAGGGGTCCAAGAGACCCAGTACTTC. Amino acids: CASSLWTGVQETQYF.

The chain has TRBV19 and TRBJ2-6; maybe TRBD1 (6 bases). Trimming left V 10 bases short and J 2 bases short, with 15 bases between. Germline CDR1 and CDR2: LNHDA and SQIVND (reference sequence). CDR3 length: 15 amino acids. DNA for the CDR3: TGTGCCATTTCTAACAGGGCCCCTGGGGCCAACGTCCTGACTTTC. Translating gives CAISNRAPGANVLTF.

The CDR3 here is CATSRDPGKSGNTIYF. CDR3 bases: TGTGCCACCAGCAGAGATCCAGGGAAGTCTGGAAACACCATATATTTT. V gene TRBV15 combines with J gene TRBJ1-3; a possible D gene is TRBD1 (5 bases). The germline V and J ends were trimmed by 0 bases and 1 base, with 10 bases remaining between them. This CDR3 has 16 residues. Germline V lookup: CDR1 LNHNV, CDR2 YYDKDF (reference sequence).

The V and J genes are TRBV4-1 and TRBJ2-7, with 8 nucleotides matching TRBD2. This CDR3 is 15 amino acids long. V shed 1 base, J shed 5 bases, and the junction held 7 bases outside the gene matches. Germline CDR1 and CDR2: MGHRA and YSYEKL. CDR3 protein: CASSQALAGFNEQYF. DNA for the CDR3: TGCGCCAGCAGCCAAGCTTTAGCGGGGTTCAACGAGCAGTACTTC.

Notes on this clone: Compared with germline, one end of the junction differs, possibly owing to a read error. The chain combines TRBV28 with TRBJ2-7; 9 bases align to TRBD1. The CDR3 loop spans 16 amino acids. Germline CDR1 and CDR2: MDHEN and SYDVKM. CDR3 bases: TGTGCCAGCTGGGGGGGCCGGGACAGGGTCTCCCACGAGCAGTACTTC. It translates to CASWGGRDRVSHEQYF. Looking up the rest from reference TRBV28 and TRBJ2-7 gives the full variable domain: DVKVTQSSRYLVKRTGEKVFLECVQDMDHENMFWYRQDPGLGLRLIYFSYDVKMKEKGDIPEGYSVSREKKERFSLILESASTNQTSMYLCASWGGRDRVSHEQYFGPGTRLTVT.

This chain connects TRBV30 to TRBJ1-5; the D gene is possibly TRBD1 (5 bases). Germline CDR1 and CDR2: GTSNPN and SVGIG (reference sequence). This CDR3 is built from 14 residues. V lost 2 bases and J lost 6, with 14 bases in between. CDR3 sequence (DNA): TGTGCCTGGAGTTTGGTCCGCGGGGGTCAGCCCCAGCATTTT. Its protein product is CAWSLVRGGQPQHF. Combining the CDR3 with reference TRBV30 and TRBJ1-5 gives the whole variable domain SQTIHQWPATLVQPVGSPLSLECTVEGTSNPNLYWYRQAAGRGLQLLFYSVGIGQISSEVPQNLSASRPQDRQFILSSKKLLLSDSGFYLCAWSLVRGGQPQHFGDGTRLSIL.

The rearrangement links TRBV7-9 to TRBJ2-3; 7 nucleotides match TRBD1. CDR1 is SEHNR and CDR2 is FQNEAQ in the germline V gene (reference sequence). The CDR3 has 16 amino acids. The V and J ends lost 5 bases and 1 base, in that order; junction bases with no gene match: 9. The CDR3 loop is CASSQQTGKGTDTQYF. The CDR3 coding sequence is TGTGCCAGCAGCCAACAGACAGGGAAGGGCACAGATACGCAGTATTTT.

The rearrangement joins TRBV11-2 to TRBJ2-7; 9 nucleotides align to TRBD1. CDR1 is SGHAT and CDR2 is FQNNGV in the germline V gene. The V and J ends lost 1 base and 3 bases, in that order; junction bases with no gene match: 10. This CDR3 contains 17 residues. DNA of the CDR3: TGTGCCAGCAGCTTAGCCGGTCCGGACAGGGGTGTCTACGAGCAGTACTTC. Its protein product is CASSLAGPDRGVYEQYF.

This chain links TRBV19 with TRBJ1-5, with 7 bases fitting TRBD1. The length of the CDR3 is 17 residues. The V gene's germline CDR1 is LNHDA and CDR2 SQIVND (reference sequence). V shed 3 bases and J 4 bases; nucleotides not matched to a gene: 12. The CDR3 nucleotides read TGTGCCAGTAGTATGTGGACAGGTTACGCGAAAAATCAGCCCCAGCATTTT. Translation gives CASSMWTGYAKNQPQHF. Looking up the rest from reference TRBV19 and TRBJ1-5 gives the full variable domain: DGGITQSPKYLFRKEGQNVTLSCEQNLNHDAMYWYRQDPGQGLRLIYYSQIVNDFQKGDIAEGYSVSREKKESFPLTVTSAQKNPTAFYLCASSMWTGYAKNQPQHFGDGTRLSIL.